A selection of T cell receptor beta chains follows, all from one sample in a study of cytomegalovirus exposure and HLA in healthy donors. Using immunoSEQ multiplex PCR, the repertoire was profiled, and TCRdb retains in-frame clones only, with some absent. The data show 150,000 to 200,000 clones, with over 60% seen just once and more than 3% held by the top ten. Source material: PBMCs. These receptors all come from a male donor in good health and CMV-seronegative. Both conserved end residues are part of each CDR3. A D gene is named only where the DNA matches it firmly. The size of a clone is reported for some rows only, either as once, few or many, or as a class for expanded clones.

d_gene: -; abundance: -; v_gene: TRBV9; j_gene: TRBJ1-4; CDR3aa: CASSLQGGGYEKLFF; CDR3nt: TGTGCCAGCAGCCTTCAGGGAGGGGGATATGAAAAACTGTTTTTT
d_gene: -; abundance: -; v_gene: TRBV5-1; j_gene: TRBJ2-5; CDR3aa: CASSFQGYRETQYF; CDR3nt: TGCGCCAGCAGCTTTCAGGGTTACCGGGAGACCCAGTACTTC
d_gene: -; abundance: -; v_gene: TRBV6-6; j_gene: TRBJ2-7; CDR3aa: CASGDNPAQYEQYF; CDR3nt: TGTGCCAGCGGGGACAACCCGGCCCAATACGAGCAGTACTTC
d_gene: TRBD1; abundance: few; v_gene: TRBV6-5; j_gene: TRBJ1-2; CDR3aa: CASRPPRGLEGYTF; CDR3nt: TGTGCCAGCAGACCACCTAGGGGGCTGGAAGGCTACACCTTC
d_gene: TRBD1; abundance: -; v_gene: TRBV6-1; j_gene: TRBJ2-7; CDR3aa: CASRPTGVGYEQYF; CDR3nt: TGTGCCAGCAGACCTACAGGGGTCGGCTACGAGCAGTACTTC
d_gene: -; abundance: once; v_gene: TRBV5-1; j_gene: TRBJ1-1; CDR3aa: CASSLRAPLNTEAFF; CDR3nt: TGCGCCAGCAGCTTGCGAGCTCCGCTAAACACTGAAGCTTTCTTT
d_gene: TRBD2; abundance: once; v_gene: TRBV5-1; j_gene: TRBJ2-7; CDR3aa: CASSPGTMTDGQYF; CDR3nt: TGCGCCAGCAGCCCCGGGACTATGACGGACGGGCAGTACTTC
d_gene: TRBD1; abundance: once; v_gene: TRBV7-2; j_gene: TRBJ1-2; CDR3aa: CASSWTGGQGYTF; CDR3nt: TGTGCCAGCAGCTGGACAGGGGGTCAAGGCTACACCTTC
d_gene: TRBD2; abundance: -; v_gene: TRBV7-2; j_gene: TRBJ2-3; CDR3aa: CASSRLAGSSTDTQYF; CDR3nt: TGTGCCAGCAGTCGCCTAGCGGGGTCTAGCACAGATACGCAGTATTTT
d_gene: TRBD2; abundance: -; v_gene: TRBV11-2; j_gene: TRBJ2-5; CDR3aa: CASSLTPSGGPRETQYF; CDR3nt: TGTGCCAGCAGCTTAACCCCCTCGGGGGGGCCAAGGGAGACCCAGTACTTC
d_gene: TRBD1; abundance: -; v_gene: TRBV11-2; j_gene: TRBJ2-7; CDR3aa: CASSLLGTGGDEQYF; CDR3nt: TGTGCCAGCAGCTTACTGGGGACAGGGGGCGACGAGCAGTACTTC
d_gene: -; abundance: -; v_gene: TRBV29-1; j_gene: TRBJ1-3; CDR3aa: CSVGEQGTGNTIYF; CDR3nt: TGCAGCGTTGGAGAACAGGGCACAGGAAACACCATATATTTT
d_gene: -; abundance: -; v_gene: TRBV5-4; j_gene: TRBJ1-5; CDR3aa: CASSLAGNQPQHF; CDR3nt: TGTGCCAGCAGCTTGGCGGGCAATCAGCCCCAGCATTTT
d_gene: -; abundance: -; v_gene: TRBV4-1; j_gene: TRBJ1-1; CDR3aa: CASSLMGEATNTEAFF; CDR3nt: TGCGCCAGCAGCCTCATGGGAGAGGCTACGAACACTGAAGCTTTCTTT
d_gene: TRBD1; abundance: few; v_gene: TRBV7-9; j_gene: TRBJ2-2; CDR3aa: CASSSLWTGALNTGELFF; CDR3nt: TGTGCCAGCAGCTCCCTTTGGACAGGGGCTCTGAACACCGGGGAGCTGTTTTTT
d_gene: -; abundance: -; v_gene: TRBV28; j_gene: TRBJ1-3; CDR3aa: CASSSRTVSRGNTIYF; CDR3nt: TGTGCCAGCAGTTCTCGGACAGTCTCTAGGGGAAACACCATATATTTT
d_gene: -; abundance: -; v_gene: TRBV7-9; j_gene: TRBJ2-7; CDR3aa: CASSFTSAPYEQYF; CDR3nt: TGTGCCAGCAGCTTCACGAGCGCACCCTACGAGCAGTACTTC
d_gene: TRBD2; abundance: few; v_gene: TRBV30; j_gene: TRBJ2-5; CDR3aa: CAWSDGGQETQYF; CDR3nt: TGTGCCTGGAGCGACGGGGGGCAAGAGACCCAGTACTTC